Below, 10 T cell receptor beta chains from the same sample are listed, as sequenced in a study of CD8 T cells in ankylosing spondylitis. TCRdb reprocessed the 5' RACE reads with MiXCR, giving one entry per CDR3 protein. The sample comprises about 280,000 distinct CDR3 sequences, around 20% of which are singletons, and less than 9.5% rests with the top ten. Sequencing was carried out using blood, either unsorted or a sorted T cell fraction (not recorded which). The receptors were sampled from a male donor with ankylosing spondylitis or in good health (not recorded which).

This clonotype showed up many times. V is TRBV7-3 and J is TRBJ2-1, with TRBD2 identical over 12 bases. Trimming at V came to 3 bases and at J to 4 bases, leaving 1 base not matched to a gene. The germline CDR1 and CDR2 sequences are SGHTA and FQGTGA. The CDR3 totals 15 residues. The CDR3 loop reads CASSLTSGGYNEQFF. The CDR3, as DNA: TGTGCCAGCAGCTTGACTAGCGGGGGTTACAATGAGCAGTTCTTC.

This clonotype showed up many times. The chain joins TRBV7-3 to TRBJ2-2; TRBD1 is a possible D gene (5 bases). Trimming removed 3 bases from V and 5 bases from J, with 7 bases in between. CDR3 length: 13 amino acids. The V gene's germline CDR1 is SGHTA and CDR2 FQGTGA. The CDR3 DNA is TGTGCCAGCAGCTTGCAGGGTACCGGGGAGCTGTTTTTT. Its translation is CASSLQGTGELFF.

The chain couples TRBV28 to TRBJ2-1; D call uncertain. The germline V and J ends were trimmed by 1 base and 2 bases, with 12 bases remaining between them. Germline CDR1 MDHEN, CDR2 SYDVKM. The CDR3 runs to 16 residues. The CDR3 loop is CASSLSLDPPYNEQFF. CDR3 DNA: TGTGCCAGCAGTTTATCCCTTGACCCGCCCTACAATGAGCAGTTCTTC.

The table lists this clonotype with a few counts. V is TRBV20-1 and J is TRBJ2-1, with 11 nucleotides matching TRBD2. Germline loops: CDR1 DFQATT, CDR2 SNEGSKA (reference sequence). The CDR3 has 13 residues. The junction had 1 base not matched to a gene; V was cut back by 4 bases and J by 5 bases. The DNA of the CDR3 is TGCAGTGCTACTAGCGGGGGGAACAATGAGCAGTTCTTC. It codes for CSATSGGNNEQFF.

The chain links TRBV12-3 or TRBV12-4 to TRBJ1-1, with D hard to call. The CDR3 runs 13 residues. Trimming took off 6 bases at V and 5 bases at J, with 13 bases between the two ends. The CDR3 is CASRWAEVTEAFF. The CDR3 DNA is TGTGCCAGCAGGTGGGCAGAGGTGACTGAAGCTTTCTTT.

The chain couples TRBV3-1 to TRBJ1-1; 8 bases line up with TRBD1. CDR1 is LGHDT and CDR2 is YNNKEL in the germline V gene (reference sequence). This CDR3 region has 15 residues. V was clipped by 1 base and J by 12 bases; unmatched bases: 13. The CDR3: CASSQGGSRTGRPFF. CDR3 DNA sequence: TGTGCCAGCAGCCAAGGCGGTAGCAGGACAGGGAGGCCTTTCTTT.

This clonotype has a handful of counts. The chain joins TRBV14 to TRBJ2-3; D remains unclear. Trimming pared 0 bases from V and 2 bases from J, leaving 9 bases between. This CDR3 has 15 residues. Germline V gene lookup returns CDR1 SGHDN and CDR2 FVKESK. This CDR3 reads CASSQDRRTTDTQYF. In nucleotides, the CDR3 is TGTGCCAGCAGCCAAGATCGGCGCACCACAGATACGCAGTATTTT.

This clonotype was counted a few times. The chain joins TRBV11-2 to TRBJ2-5, with D tentatively TRBD2 (5 bases). Germline CDR1 reads SGHAT; CDR2 reads FQNNGV. The CDR3 is 13 residues long. Between the trimmed V and J ends, which lost 5 bases and 3 bases, there was a span of 10 bases. CDR3 bases: TGTGCCAGCAGCCGGGGAGTCGAAGAGACCCAGTACTTC. Translated, it gives CASSRGVEETQYF.

This sequence joins TRBV12-3 or TRBV12-4 and TRBJ2-1; the D gene is possibly TRBD2 (5 bases). This CDR3 has 18 amino acids. The V and J ends lost 3 bases and 0 bases respectively, with 18 bases between them. The CDR3 spells CASSFPLRTASSYNEQFF. The CDR3, as DNA: TGTGCCAGCAGTTTCCCCCTCAGGACTGCGAGCTCCTACAATGAGCAGTTCTTC.

As for this clonotype: A junction end diverges from the germline sequence, so it may reflect a read error. The chain carries TRBV3-1 and TRBJ2-3; D call uncertain. Germline V CDR1 and CDR2: LGHDT, YNNKEL (reference sequence). This CDR3 has 13 residues. The DNA of the CDR3 is TGTGCCAGCAGCCAATCTGACACAGCTACGCAGTATTTT. This sequence encodes CASSQSDTATQYF.